The clone carrying this TCR beta chain was recorded once. The antigen remains undetermined. V was clipped by 6 bases and J by 12 bases, with 18 bases between them. From germline, CDR1 is WNHNN and CDR2 SYGVQD (reference sequence). This CDR3 region has 12 residues. Partitioning of CD4+ cells yielded a CD45RA+ naive subset and a CD45RA-negative memory subset. The data belong to a study of shared clonotypes between healthy human individuals. The overall study: There were three CD4 naive, three CD4 memory, two CD8 naive and one CD8 memory plates per donor.

Findings of the study overall: Sequencing depth was predicted to influence how clonotypes are shared among donors.

TCRdb's copy holds only in-frame clones and misses some; the assay was immunoSEQ multiplex PCR. Of 1,400,000 or so clones in the sample, 97% to 99% were seen once. Sequenced input: naive CD4+ T cells sorted from blood. Subset meaning: CD45RA+ positively selected. The source of this sequence is a young man in good health. The rearrangement joins TRBV10-1 to TRBJ2-7; the D gene is possibly TRBD1 (6 bases). Here the CDR3 DNA reads TGCGCCAGCAGAAGCATCAGACAGGTTGCGTACTTC. It is translated as CASRSIRQVAYF.